A few counts support the clone carrying this TCR beta chain. What it recognizes is unknown. CD45RO/CCR7/CD25/CD127/CD95/CD27 staining was used to isolate CD4+ naive, central memory, regulatory and stem cell-like memory cells by sorting. This sample was included in a study of beta chain features in type 1 diabetes. Germline lookup yields CDR1 SNHLY and CDR2 FYNNEI. The CDR3 is made up of 16 amino acids. Trimming cost V 6 bases and J 2 bases; bases outside gene matches: 11. General study points: Short templates might get an advantage during PCR, and this would be equal in patients and controls. The naive, central memory and Treg TCRB repertoires of patients appeared to be more similar to one another than those of healthy donors. Significant though moderate, a shortening of TCRB CDR3s appeared in all four CD4+ subsets of Type 1 diabetes patients.

The isolated RNA, all of it, was reverse transcribed, so expressed TCRB transcripts were what got sequenced. Profiled with immunoSEQ multiplex PCR; TCRdb holds only in-frame clones, not every one. Counted here are approximately 360,000 clones, roughly an eighth occurring once; the ten biggest clones make up 0.0085% to 0.012%. This rearrangement joins TRBV2 to TRBJ2-7, with 9 bases fitting TRBD1. Sequenced: naive CD4+ T cells from blood. The TCR was taken from a woman aged 18 to 35 with type 1 diabetes. The CDR3 here is CASSPTTGGAAYEQYF. CDR3 coding DNA: TGTGCCAGCAGCCCCACCACAGGGGGCGCGGCCTACGAGCAGTACTTC.